This TCR beta chain was sequenced during a study of PD-L1 blockade in urothelial cancer. On the study more broadly: The study recovered a median of roughly 140,000 T cells per blood sample.

Whole-study findings and limits: Larger 3-week expansion of tumor-associated blood clones was seen in durable-benefit patients.

Patients were diagnosed with urothelial carcinoma, either locally advanced or metastatic. Pretreatment and on-treatment samples were taken, numbering 1 to 8 per patient. Concerning this clone itself: What it binds is unknown.

CDR1 SGHAT and CDR2 FQNNGV come from the germline V gene. The ends were cut back, 0 bases at V and 5 bases at J, with 4 bases in the middle. This CDR3 region has 13 residues. Sequenced by immunoSEQ multiplex PCR; TCRdb stores in-frame clones only, minus some. The sample has 35,000 to 45,000 clones; over 75% are singletons. The sequencing here drew on PBMCs, taken around atezolizumab (anti-PD-L1) treatment. This chain links TRBV11-2 with TRBJ1-4; D is undetermined. The TCR was taken from a man aged 65 to 85 with urothelial cancer. The CDR3 DNA is TGTGCCAGCAGCTTAGACAGAAATGAAAAACTGTTTTTT. It specifies CASSLDRNEKLFF.